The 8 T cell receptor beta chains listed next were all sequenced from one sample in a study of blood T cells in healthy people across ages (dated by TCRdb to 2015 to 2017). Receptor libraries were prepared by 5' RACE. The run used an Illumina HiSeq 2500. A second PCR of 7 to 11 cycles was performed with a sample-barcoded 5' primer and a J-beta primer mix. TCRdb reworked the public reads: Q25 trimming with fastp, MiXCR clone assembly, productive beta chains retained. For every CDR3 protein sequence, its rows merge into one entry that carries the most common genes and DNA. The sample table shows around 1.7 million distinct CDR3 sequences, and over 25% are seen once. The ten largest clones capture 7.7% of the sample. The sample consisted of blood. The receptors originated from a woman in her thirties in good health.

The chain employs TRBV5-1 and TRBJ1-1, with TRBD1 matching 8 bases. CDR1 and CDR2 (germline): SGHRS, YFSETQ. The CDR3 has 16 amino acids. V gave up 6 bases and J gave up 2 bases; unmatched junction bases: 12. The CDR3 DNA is TGCGCCAGCAACCATGGGGCGGGACAGGTAAACACTGAAGCTTTCTTT. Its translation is CASNHGAGQVNTEAFF. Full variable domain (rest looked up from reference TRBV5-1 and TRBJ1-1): KAGVTQTPRYLIKTRGQQVTLSCSPISGHRSVSWYQQTPGQGLQFLFEYFSETQRNKGNFPGRFSGRQFSNSRSEMNVSTLELGDSALYLCASNHGAGQVNTEAFFGQGTRLTVV.

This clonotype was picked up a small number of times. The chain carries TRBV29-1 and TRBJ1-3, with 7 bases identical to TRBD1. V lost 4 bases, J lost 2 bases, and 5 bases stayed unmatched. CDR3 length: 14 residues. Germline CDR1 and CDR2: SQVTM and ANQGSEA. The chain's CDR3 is CSVGQGAPGNTIYF. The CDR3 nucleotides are TGCAGCGTTGGACAGGGAGCCCCTGGAAACACCATATATTTT.

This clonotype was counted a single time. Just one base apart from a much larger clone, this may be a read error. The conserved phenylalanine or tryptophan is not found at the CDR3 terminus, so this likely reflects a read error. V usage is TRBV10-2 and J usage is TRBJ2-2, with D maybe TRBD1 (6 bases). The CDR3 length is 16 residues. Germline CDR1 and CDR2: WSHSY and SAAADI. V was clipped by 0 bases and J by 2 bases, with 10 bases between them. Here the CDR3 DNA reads TGCGCCAGCAGTGAGTCGTCACAGGGTAACACCGGGGAGCTGTTTTGT. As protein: CASSESSQGNTGELFC.

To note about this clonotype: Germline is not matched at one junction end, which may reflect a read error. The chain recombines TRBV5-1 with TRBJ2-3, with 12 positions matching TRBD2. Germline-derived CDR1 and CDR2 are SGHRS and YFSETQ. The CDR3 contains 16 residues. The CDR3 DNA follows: TGCACCAGCAGCTATGGGACTAGCGGGAGCACAGATACGCAGTATTTT. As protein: CTSSYGTSGSTDTQYF. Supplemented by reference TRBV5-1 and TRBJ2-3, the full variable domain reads KAGVTQTPRYLIKTRGQQVTLSCSPISGHRSVSWYQQTPGQGLQFLFEYFSETQRNKGNFPGRFSGRQFSNSRSEMNVSTLELGDSALYLCTSSYGTSGSTDTQYFGPGTRLTVL.

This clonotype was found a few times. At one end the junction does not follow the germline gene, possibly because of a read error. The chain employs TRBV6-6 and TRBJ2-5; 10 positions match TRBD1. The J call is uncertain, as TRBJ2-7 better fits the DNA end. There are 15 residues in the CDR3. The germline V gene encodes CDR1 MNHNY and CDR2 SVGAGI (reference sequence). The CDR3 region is CTSSYPGQGFYEQYF. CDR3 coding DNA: TGTACCAGCAGTTACCCGGGACAGGGGTTCTACGAGCAGTACTTC.

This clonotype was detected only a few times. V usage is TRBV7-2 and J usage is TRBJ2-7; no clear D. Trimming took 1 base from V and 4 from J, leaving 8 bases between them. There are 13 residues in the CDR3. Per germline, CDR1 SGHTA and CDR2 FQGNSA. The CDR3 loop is CASSLVPQYEQYF. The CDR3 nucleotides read TGTGCCAGCAGCTTAGTCCCACAATACGAGCAGTACTTC.

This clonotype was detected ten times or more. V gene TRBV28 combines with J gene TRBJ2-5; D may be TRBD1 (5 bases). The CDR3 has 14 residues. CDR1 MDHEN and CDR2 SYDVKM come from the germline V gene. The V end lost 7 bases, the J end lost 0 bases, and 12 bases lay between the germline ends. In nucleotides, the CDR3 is TGTGCCAGCACCCAGTACAGGAACCAAGAGACCCAGTACTTC. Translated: CASTQYRNQETQYF. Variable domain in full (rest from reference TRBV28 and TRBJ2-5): DVKVTQSSRYLVKRTGEKVFLECVQDMDHENMFWYRQDPGLGLRLIYFSYDVKMKEKGDIPEGYSVSREKKERFSLILESASTNQTSMYLCASTQYRNQETQYFGPGTRLLVL.

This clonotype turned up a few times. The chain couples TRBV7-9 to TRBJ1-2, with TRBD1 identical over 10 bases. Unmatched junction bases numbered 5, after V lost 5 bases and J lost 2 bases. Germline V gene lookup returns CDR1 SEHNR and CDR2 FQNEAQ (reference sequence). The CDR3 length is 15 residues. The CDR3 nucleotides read TGTGCCAGCAGCATCCCGGACAGGGGGAACTATGGCTACACCTTC. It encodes CASSIPDRGNYGYTF.